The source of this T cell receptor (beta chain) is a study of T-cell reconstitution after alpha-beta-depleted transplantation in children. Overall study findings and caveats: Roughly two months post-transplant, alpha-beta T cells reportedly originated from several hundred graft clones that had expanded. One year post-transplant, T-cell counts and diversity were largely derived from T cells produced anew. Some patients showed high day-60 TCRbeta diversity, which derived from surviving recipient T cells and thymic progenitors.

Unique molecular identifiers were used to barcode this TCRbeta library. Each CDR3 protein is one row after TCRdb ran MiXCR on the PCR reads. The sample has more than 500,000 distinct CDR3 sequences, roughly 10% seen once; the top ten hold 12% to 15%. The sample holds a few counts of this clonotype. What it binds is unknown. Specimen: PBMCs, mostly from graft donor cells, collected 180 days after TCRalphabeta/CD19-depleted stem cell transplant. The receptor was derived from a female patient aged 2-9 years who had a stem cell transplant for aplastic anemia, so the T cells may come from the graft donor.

For the CDR3, the DNA is TGTGCCAGTCCCCTGGGGACTAGCCGACGCACAGATACGCAGTATTTT. Its translation is CASPLGTSRRTDTQYF. This rearrangement joins TRBV2 to TRBJ2-3, with TRBD2 identical over 9 bases. CDR1 SNHLY and CDR2 FYNNEI come from the germline V gene. The length of the CDR3 is 16 residues. Trimming cost V 9 bases and J 1 base; bases outside gene matches: 11.